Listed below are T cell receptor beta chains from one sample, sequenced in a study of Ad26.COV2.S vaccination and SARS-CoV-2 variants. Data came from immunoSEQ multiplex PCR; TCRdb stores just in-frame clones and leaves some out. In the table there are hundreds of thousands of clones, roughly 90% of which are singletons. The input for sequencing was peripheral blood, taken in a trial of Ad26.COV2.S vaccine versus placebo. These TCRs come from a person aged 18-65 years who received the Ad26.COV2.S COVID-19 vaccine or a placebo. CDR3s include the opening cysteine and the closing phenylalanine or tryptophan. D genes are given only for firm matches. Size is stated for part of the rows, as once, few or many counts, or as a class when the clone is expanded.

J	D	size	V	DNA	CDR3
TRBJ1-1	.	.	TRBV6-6	TGTGCCAGCAGTAACACACAGAACACTGAAGCTTTCTTT	CASSNTQNTEAFF
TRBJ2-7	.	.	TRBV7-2	TGTGCCAGCAGCTTCCACCCGGGACCCTCCTACGAGCAGTACTTC	CASSFHPGPSYEQYF
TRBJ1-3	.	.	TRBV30	TGTGCCTGGAGTGTTGAAGACTCTGGAAACACCATATATTTT	CAWSVEDSGNTIYF
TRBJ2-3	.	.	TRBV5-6	TGTGCCAGCAGCTTGGATTCAGGGGCGTCCACAGATACGCAGTATTTT	CASSLDSGASTDTQYF
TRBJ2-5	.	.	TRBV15	TGTGCCACCAGCAGAGATCTAGGCCGGACCCAGTACTTC	CATSRDLGRTQYF
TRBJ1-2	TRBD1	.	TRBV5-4	TGTGCCAGCAGCTTAGGGGACAGACCCAACTATGGCTACACCTTC	CASSLGDRPNYGYTF
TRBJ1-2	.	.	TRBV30	TGTGCCTGGAACCAGGGTTTCCCAAACTATGGCTACACCTTC	CAWNQGFPNYGYTF
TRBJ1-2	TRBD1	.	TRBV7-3	TGTGCCAGCAGCTTAGGAGACCCCAGACAGGGGGCGTTTGGCTACACCTTC	CASSLGDPRQGAFGYTF
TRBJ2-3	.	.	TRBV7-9	TGTGCCAGCAGCTTCGAAGGTCGCACAGATACGCAGTATTTT	CASSFEGRTDTQYF
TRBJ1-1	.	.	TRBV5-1	TGCGCCAGCAGCTGGACAGCGAACACTGAAGCTTTCTTT	CASSWTANTEAFF
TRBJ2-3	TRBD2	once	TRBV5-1	TGCGCCAGCAGCTTGGGACTGGGGGGGTTTACTAAGGTTACGCAGTATTTT	CASSLGLGGFTKVTQYF
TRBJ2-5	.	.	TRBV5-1	TGCGCCAGCAAATATGAGGGGGTAGAGGAGACCCAGTACTTC	CASKYEGVEETQYF
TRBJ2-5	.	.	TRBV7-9	TGTGCCAGCACCCTCCAGGAGACCCAGTACTTC	CASTLQETQYF
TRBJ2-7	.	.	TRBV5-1	TGCGCCAGCAGCTCCGCCGGGCTCTCCTACGAGCAGTACTTC	CASSSAGLSYEQYF
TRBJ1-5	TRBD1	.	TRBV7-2	TGTGCCAGCCGGGGGGACAGGGCCAATCAGCCCCAGCATTTT	CASRGDRANQPQHF
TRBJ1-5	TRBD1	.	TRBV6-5	TGTGCCAGCAGTTACGCGCAGGGGGACAATCAGCCCCAGCATTTT	CASSYAQGDNQPQHF
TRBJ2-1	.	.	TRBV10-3	TGTGCCATCAGTGAAAGGGGGTGGGATGAGCAGTTCTTC	CAISERGWDEQFF
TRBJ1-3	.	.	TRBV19	TGTGCCAGTAGTCCGCAGGGTGACGGAAACACCATATATTTT	CASSPQGDGNTIYF
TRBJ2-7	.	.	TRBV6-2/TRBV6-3	TGTGCCAGCAGTAATCGGGAGTTCTCTTACGAGCAGTACTTC	CASSNREFSYEQYF
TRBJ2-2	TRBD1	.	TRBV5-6	TGTGCCAGCAGCCCGACCCCCGGGACAGTGAACACCGGGGAGCTGTTTTTT	CASSPTPGTVNTGELFF
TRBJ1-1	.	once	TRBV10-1	TGCGCCAGCAGTGAATTCGGGACTGAAGCTTTCTTT	CASSEFGTEAFF
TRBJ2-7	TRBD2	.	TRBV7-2	TGTGCCAGCAGCCCGGGACTAGCGTCCTACGAGCAGTACTTC	CASSPGLASYEQYF
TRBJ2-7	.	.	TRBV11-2	TGTGCCAGCAGCTCGATGGACGGATCCTACGAGCAGTACTTC	CASSSMDGSYEQYF
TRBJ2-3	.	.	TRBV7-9	TGTGCCAGCAGCTTAGTAAGGGGACCCAGAGATACGCAGTATTTT	CASSLVRGPRDTQYF
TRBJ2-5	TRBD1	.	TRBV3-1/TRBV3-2	TGTGCCAGCAGCCTGACCGCGACAGGGGTTGAGACCCAGTACTTC	CASSLTATGVETQYF
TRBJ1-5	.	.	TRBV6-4	TGTGCCAGCAGTGACCAGGGAGGTCAGCCCCAGCATTTT	CASSDQGGQPQHF
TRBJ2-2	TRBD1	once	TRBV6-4	TGTGCCAGCAGTGACTCTGACAGGGAAACCGGGGAGCTGTTTTTT	CASSDSDRETGELFF